This T cell receptor beta chain came from a study of T cell responses to AZD1222 COVID-19 vaccine. Findings and limits, study-wide: An increase in Spike-specific TCR breadth and depth was observed after two AZD1222 doses. Seropositive status at baseline applied to only six AZD1222 recipients. The sample set comprised mostly white British donors with more females, and clonal diversity was possibly underestimated.

Worth noting for this clone: The antigen is not known.

The assay was immunoSEQ multiplex PCR, and TCRdb's table has in-frame clones only and misses some. The sample holds 150,000 to 200,000 clones, approximately 94% seen once. CDR3 length: 16 residues. CDR1 SGDLS and CDR2 YYNGEE come from the germline V gene. Trimming removed 0 bases at V and 2 bases at J, with 12 bases between. This material consisted of peripheral blood, taken on day 0 of AZD1222 vaccination. The TCR originated in an adult in good health. This rearrangement joins TRBV9 to TRBJ2-1; perhaps TRBD1 as D (6 bases). The CDR3 nucleotides are TGTGCCAGCAGCGTAGCAGCAGGGGTAGCCTACAATGAGCAGTTCTTC. Protein sequence: CASSVAAGVAYNEQFF.